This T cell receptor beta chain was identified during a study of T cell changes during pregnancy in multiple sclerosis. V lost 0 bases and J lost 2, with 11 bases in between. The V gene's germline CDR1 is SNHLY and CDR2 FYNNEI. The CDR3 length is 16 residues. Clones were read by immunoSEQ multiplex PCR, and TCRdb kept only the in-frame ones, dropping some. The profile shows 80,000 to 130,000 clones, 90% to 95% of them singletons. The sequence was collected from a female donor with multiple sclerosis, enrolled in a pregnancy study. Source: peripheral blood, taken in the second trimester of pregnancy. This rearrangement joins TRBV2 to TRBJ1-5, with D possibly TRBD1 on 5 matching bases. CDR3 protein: CASSEAGGRGNQPQHF. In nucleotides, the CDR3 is TGTGCCAGCAGTGAAGCCGGGGGAAGAGGCAATCAGCCCCAGCATTTT.